This passage covers 21 T cell receptor beta chains from one sample sequenced in a study of T cell responses to AZD1222 COVID-19 vaccine. Repertoires were generated with immunoSEQ multiplex PCR, while TCRdb's copy carries only in-frame clones and drops some. The sample holds some 200,000 clones, under 95% seen once. This material consisted of peripheral blood, taken on day 0 of MenACWY control vaccination. These receptors all stem from an adult in good health.

This chain links TRBV5-1 with TRBJ1-1, with D perhaps matching TRBD1 (5 bases). Trimming removed 4 bases from V and 2 bases from J, with 21 bases in between. Per germline, CDR1 SGHRS and CDR2 YFSETQ. The CDR3 is made up of 17 amino acids. CDR3 in DNA: TGCGCCAGCAGCACCGGGCGGGGCCAACTACTTAACACTGAAGCTTTCTTT. As protein: CASSTGRGQLLNTEAFF.

The chain joins TRBV18 to TRBJ2-2, with D perhaps matching TRBD2 (5 bases). The CDR3 sequence is 12 residues long. Germline CDR1 is KGHSH and CDR2 is LQKENI. Trimming pared 2 bases from V and 13 bases from J, leaving 11 bases between. This CDR3 reads CASSPSTDWLFF. CDR3 coding DNA: TGTGCCAGCTCACCATCAACGGACTGGCTGTTTTTT.

The chain is built from TRBV4-3 and TRBJ1-2, with D perhaps TRBD1 (6 bases). The CDR3 sequence is 16 residues long. Germline V gene lookup returns CDR1 LGHNA and CDR2 YSLEER. The V end was cut by 4 bases, the J end by 7 bases, with 22 bases between. This CDR3 is CASSLREGQTVTGYTF. CDR3 nucleotides: TGCGCCAGCAGCCTCAGAGAGGGACAAACGGTTACTGGCTACACCTTC.

The chain joins TRBV7-8 to TRBJ1-5; tentative D call: TRBD1 (5 bases). Deletions cut 1 base from V and 0 bases from J, with 10 bases between. This CDR3 contains 16 residues. CDR1 is SGHVS, CDR2 FQNEAQ, per germline. The CDR3 reads CASSLVETDSNQPQHF. The CDR3 region has the DNA TGTGCCAGCAGCTTAGTTGAGACAGATAGCAATCAGCCCCAGCATTTT.

The CDR3 loop is CASSLNRPGDTEAFF. The CDR3 DNA reads TGCGCCAGCAGCTTGAACAGGCCGGGGGACACTGAAGCTTTCTTT. V is TRBV5-1 and J is TRBJ1-1, with D perhaps TRBD1 (5 bases). Germline lookup yields CDR1 SGHRS and CDR2 YFSETQ. The CDR3 has 15 amino acids. V was cut by 1 base and J by 3 bases, with 13 bases left in between.

The chain links TRBV6-6 to TRBJ1-2; D remains unclear. The V gene lost 11 bases and the J gene lost 2 bases, with 18 bases spanning the gap. The CDR3 totals 14 residues. CDR1 and CDR2 from the germline V gene are MNHNY and SVGAGI (reference sequence). The CDR3 loop is CAVGIGRGNYGYTF. CDR3 sequence (DNA): TGTGCCGTCGGAATTGGGCGAGGGAACTATGGCTACACCTTC.

The V gene is TRBV4-1, the J gene TRBJ1-3; a weak D match, TRBD1 (5 bases). This CDR3 has 16 amino acids. V shed 1 base and J shed 3 bases, with 13 bases lying between them. The germline V gene has CDR1 MGHRA and CDR2 YSYEKL. In DNA, the CDR3 is TGCGCCAGCAGCCAAGTCGAGGGACTAGGTGGAAACACCATATATTTT. Translated: CASSQVEGLGGNTIYF.

The chain is built from TRBV5-4 and TRBJ2-7; TRBD1 agrees at 8 bases. V lost 0 bases and J lost 6; bases outside the gene matches: 5. This CDR3 region has 14 residues. CDR1 is SGHNT and CDR2 is YYREEE in the germline V gene (reference sequence). CDR3 sequence reads: CASSLVTGVAEQYF. The CDR3 DNA follows: TGTGCCAGCAGCTTGGTGACAGGGGTCGCCGAGCAGTACTTC.

This clone came up once. The gene calls are TRBV9 and TRBJ1-2, with 7 bases fitting TRBD1. The V segment lost 4 bases and the J segment 3 bases; nucleotides outside the gene matches: 15. The CDR3 extends over 17 amino acids. Germline V gives CDR1 SGDLS, CDR2 YYNGEE. CDR3 sequence (DNA): TGTGCCAGCAGCCTAATAAGCCCAAGACAGGGAGACTATGGCTACACCTTC. Protein: CASSLISPRQGDYGYTF. The complete variable domain, with remaining parts taken from reference TRBV9 and TRBJ1-2, reads DSGVTQTPKHLITATGQRVTLRCSPRSGDLSVYWYQQSLDQGLQFLIQYYNGEERAKGNILERFSAQQFPDLHSELNLSSLELGDSALYFCASSLISPRQGDYGYTFGSGTRLTVV.

J is TRBJ1-1 and V is TRBV18; 8 nucleotides agree with TRBD1. This CDR3 has 16 amino acids. Trimming at V came to 5 bases and at J to 1 base, leaving 9 bases not matched to a gene. Germline V CDR1 and CDR2: KGHSH, LQKENI. The CDR3 nucleotides read TGTGCCAGCTCATCCGGACAGGGTGGAAAGAACACTGAAGCTTTCTTT. Protein product: CASSSGQGGKNTEAFF.

This chain links TRBV13 with TRBJ1-3; the D is unclear. This CDR3 is 13 amino acids long. CDR1 and CDR2 from the germline V gene are PRHDT and FYEKMQ (reference sequence). Trimming cost V 7 bases and J 0 bases, with 7 bases left between them. CDR3: CASNQGSGNTIYF. The CDR3, as DNA: TGTGCCAGCAACCAAGGCTCTGGAAACACCATATATTTT. Complete variable domain (other parts from reference TRBV13 and TRBJ1-3): AAGVIQSPRHLIKEKRETATLKCYPIPRHDTVYWYQQGPGQDPQFLISFYEKMQSDKGSIPDRFSAQQFSDYHSELNMSSLELGDSALYFCASNQGSGNTIYFGEGSWLTVV.

This chain uses TRBV3-1 (or the pseudogene TRBV3-2) with TRBJ2-5; 7 bases are shared with TRBD1. Germline V gene sequence: CDR1 LGHDT, CDR2 YNNKEL (reference sequence). The length of the CDR3 is 16 residues. Trimming took 0 bases from V and 5 from J; bases not matched to a gene: 9. CDR3 in amino acids: CASSQEQGSAVETQYF. The CDR3 DNA follows: TGTGCCAGCAGCCAAGAACAGGGGAGTGCGGTGGAGACCCAGTACTTC.

The CDR3 DNA reads TGTGCCAGCTCACCACCTCCGGGACAAAGGCATTCACCCCTCCACTTT. Residues: CASSPPPGQRHSPLHF. This chain connects TRBV18 to TRBJ1-6; maybe TRBD1 (6 bases). The CDR3 sequence is 16 residues long. Germline CDR1 KGHSH, CDR2 LQKENI. V dropped 0 bases and J dropped 8 bases, with 14 bases sitting between them.

The CDR3 region has the DNA TGTGCCAGCAGTTCTCCGGGACGGTCGGACACTGAAGCTTTCTTT. Its translation is CASSSPGRSDTEAFF. The chain carries TRBV6-2 or TRBV6-3 and TRBJ1-1, with D possibly matching TRBD1 (5 bases). Germline assignment: CDR1 MNHEY and CDR2 SVGEGT. The CDR3 has 15 residues. Trimming cost V 4 bases and J 3 bases, with 15 bases left between them.

The chain employs TRBV5-6 and TRBJ1-1; no clear D gene. The CDR3 is 16 residues long. Germline assignment: CDR1 SGHDT and CDR2 YYEEEE. V was clipped by 4 bases and J by 0 bases, with 16 bases between them. CDR3 loop: CASSRWVGAMNTEAFF. In DNA, the CDR3 is TGTGCCAGCAGCCGGTGGGTCGGCGCTATGAACACTGAAGCTTTCTTT.

This chain joins TRBV11-2 and TRBJ1-3; D is ambiguous. This CDR3 region has 16 residues. V lost 1 base and J 0 bases, leaving 10 bases between the germline ends. Germline V CDR1 and CDR2: SGHAT, FQNNGV. CDR3 amino acids: CASSLGGHFSGNTIYF. The CDR3 DNA is TGTGCCAGCAGCTTAGGAGGGCACTTCTCTGGAAACACCATATATTTT.

The V call is TRBV6-6, the J call TRBJ1-2; D is unresolved. The CDR3 length is 13 residues. V was trimmed by 0 bases and J by 7 bases, leaving 9 bases between them. From germline, CDR1 is MNHNY and CDR2 SVGAGI (reference sequence). This CDR3 is CASSYSTGPGYTF. For the CDR3, the DNA is TGTGCCAGCAGTTACTCGACCGGGCCTGGCTACACCTTC.

This clone has only one observation. The chain is built from TRBV15 and TRBJ1-2; TRBD1 is a possible D gene (5 bases). V lost 3 bases and J 4 bases, leaving 12 bases between the germline ends. Germline CDR1 reads LNHNV; CDR2 reads YYDKDF (reference sequence). The CDR3 consists of 14 residues. The CDR3 spells CATSRGGVGYGYTF. The CDR3 nucleotides read TGTGCCACCAGCAGGGGAGGGGTTGGCTATGGCTACACCTTC.

V is TRBV6-5 and J is TRBJ1-2; 9 nucleotides agree with TRBD1. Germline V gene lookup returns CDR1 MNHEY and CDR2 SVGAGI. The CDR3 runs 14 residues. Trimming removed 2 bases from V and 7 bases from J; junction bases left unmatched: 5. The CDR3 loop reads CASSYRTGGGGYTF. The CDR3 DNA reads as TGTGCCAGCAGTTACCGCACAGGGGGCGGTGGCTACACCTTC.

The CDR3 here is CASSFPLQPQHF. The CDR3 DNA is TGTGCCAGCAGCTTTCCTCTTCAGCCCCAGCATTTT. The chain couples TRBV7-9 to TRBJ1-5; D gene unclear. There are 12 residues in the CDR3. Germline assignment: CDR1 SEHNR and CDR2 FQNEAQ (reference sequence). V was shortened by 3 bases and J by 6 bases, with 6 bases between the two germline ends.

The J gene is TRBJ1-2, the V gene TRBV12-3 or TRBV12-4; the D is unclear. Trimming pared 3 bases from V and 5 bases from J, leaving 10 bases between. CDR3 size: 13 residues. The CDR3 spells CASSLDPRYGYTF. CDR3 sequence (DNA): TGTGCCAGCAGTTTGGACCCCCGGTATGGCTACACCTTC.